The source of this T cell receptor beta chain is a study of cytomegalovirus exposure and HLA in healthy donors. Between the trimmed V and J ends, which lost 4 bases and 4 bases, there was a span of 13 bases. The CDR3 has 14 amino acids. The germline V gene has CDR1 SGHAT and CDR2 FQNNGV. Points on this clone: Its antigen is undetermined.

PCR amplification relied on 60 Vbeta primers (plus 13 Jbeta primers). Here immunoSEQ multiplex PCR was the method, and the copy in TCRdb shows in-frame clones only, minus some. The table has approximately 190,000 clones, over 70% seen once. Study-wide points: TCR association rates varied by HLA locus in a later analysis, with DRB1 highest and HLA-C lowest.

The sample was PBMCs. The TCR sequence derives from a man aged 40-49 years in good health and CMV-seropositive. The V gene is TRBV11-2, the J gene TRBJ1-1, with D tentatively TRBD1 (6 bases). This chain's CDR3 is CASSSGTIGTEAFF. In DNA form, the CDR3 reads TGTGCCAGCAGCTCGGGGACAATCGGCACTGAAGCTTTCTTT. Using reference TRBV11-2 and TRBJ1-1 for the parts outside the CDR3, the full variable domain is EAGVAQSPRYKIIEKRQSVAFWCNPISGHATLYWYQQILGQGPKLLIQFQNNGVVDDSQLPKDRFSAERLKGVDSTLKIQPAKLEDSAVYLCASSSGTIGTEAFFGQGTRLTVV.